This TCR beta chain was obtained from a study of CD4 T cells in relation to SARS-CoV-2 and coronaviruses. Concerning this clone itself: Its antigen is unknown.

Before the COVID-19 pandemic, during about 2010-2018, CD4+ T cells were taken from unexposed donors. After roughly ten days of culture, CD4+ T cells were isolated. Profiled with immunoSEQ multiplex PCR; TCRdb holds only in-frame clones, not every one. In the table there are more than 15,000 clones, 79% of which are singletons. CDR1 and CDR2 from the germline V gene are LNHDA and SQIVND (reference sequence). V was trimmed by 3 bases and J by 2 bases, leaving 14 bases between them. CDR3 length: 16 amino acids. The sample taken for sequencing was CD4+ T cells from PBMCs, cultured in vitro. The V gene is TRBV19, the J gene TRBJ1-3; weak D call: TRBD1 (6 bases). This receptor was identified in a human donor in good health. For the CDR3, the DNA is TGTGCCAGTAGTATGGGGCTTGGGGGGCCTGGAAACACCATATATTTT. Protein: CASSMGLGGPGNTIYF.